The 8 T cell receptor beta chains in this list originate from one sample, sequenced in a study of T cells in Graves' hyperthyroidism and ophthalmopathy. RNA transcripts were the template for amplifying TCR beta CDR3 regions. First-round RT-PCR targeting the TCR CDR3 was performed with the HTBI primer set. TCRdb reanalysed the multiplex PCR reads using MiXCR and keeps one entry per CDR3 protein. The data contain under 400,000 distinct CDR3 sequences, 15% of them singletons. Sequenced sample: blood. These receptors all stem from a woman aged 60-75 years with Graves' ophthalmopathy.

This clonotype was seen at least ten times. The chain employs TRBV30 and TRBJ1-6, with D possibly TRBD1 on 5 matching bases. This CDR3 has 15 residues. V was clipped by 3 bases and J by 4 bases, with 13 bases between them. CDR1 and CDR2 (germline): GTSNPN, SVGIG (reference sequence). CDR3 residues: CAWSTGGGYNSPLHF. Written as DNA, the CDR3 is TGTGCCTGGAGCACAGGCGGGGGATATAATTCACCCCTCCACTTT.

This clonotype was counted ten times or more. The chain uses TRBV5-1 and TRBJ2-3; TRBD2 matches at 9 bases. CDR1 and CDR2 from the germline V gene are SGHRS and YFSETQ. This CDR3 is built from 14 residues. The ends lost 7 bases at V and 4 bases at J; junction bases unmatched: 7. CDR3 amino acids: CASSLAGSPDTQYF. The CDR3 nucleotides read TGCGCCAGCTCTCTAGCGGGAAGTCCAGATACGCAGTATTTT.

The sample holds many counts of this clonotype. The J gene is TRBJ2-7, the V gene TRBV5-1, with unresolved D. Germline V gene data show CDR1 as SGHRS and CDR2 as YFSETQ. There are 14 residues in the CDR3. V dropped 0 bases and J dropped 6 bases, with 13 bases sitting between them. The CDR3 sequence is CASSLEPQEGEQYF. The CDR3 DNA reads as TGCGCCAGCAGCTTGGAGCCGCAGGAAGGCGAGCAGTACTTC.

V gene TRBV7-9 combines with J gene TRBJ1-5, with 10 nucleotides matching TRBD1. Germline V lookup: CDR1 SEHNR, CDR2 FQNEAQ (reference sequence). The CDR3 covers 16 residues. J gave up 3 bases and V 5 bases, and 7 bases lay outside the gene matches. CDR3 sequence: CASSRFGQGDNQPQHF. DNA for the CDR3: TGTGCCAGCAGCCGGTTCGGACAGGGGGACAATCAGCCCCAGCATTTT.

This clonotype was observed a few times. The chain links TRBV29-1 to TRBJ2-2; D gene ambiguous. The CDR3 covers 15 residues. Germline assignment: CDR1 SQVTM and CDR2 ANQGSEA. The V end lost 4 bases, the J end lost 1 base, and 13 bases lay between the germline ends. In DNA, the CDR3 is TGCAGCGTTGCCCGACACCCTTTGAACACCGGGGAGCTGTTTTTT. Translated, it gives CSVARHPLNTGELFF.

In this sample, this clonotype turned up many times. The CDR3 coding sequence is TGCAGTGCTGCAGCGGACGAGCAGTACTTC. It yields the protein CSAAADEQYF. The chain couples TRBV20-1 to TRBJ2-7; D is perhaps TRBD2 (5 bases). Germline CDR1 reads DFQATT; CDR2 reads SNEGSKA (reference sequence). There are 10 residues in the CDR3. Trimming left V 5 bases short and J 5 bases short, with 7 bases between.

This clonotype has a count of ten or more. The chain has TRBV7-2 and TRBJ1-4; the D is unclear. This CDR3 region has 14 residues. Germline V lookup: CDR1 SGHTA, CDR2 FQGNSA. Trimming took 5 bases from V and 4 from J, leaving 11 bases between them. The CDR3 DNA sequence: TGTGCCAGCAGCCCTTACAGCTTTAATGAAAAACTGTTTTTT. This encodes CASSPYSFNEKLFF.

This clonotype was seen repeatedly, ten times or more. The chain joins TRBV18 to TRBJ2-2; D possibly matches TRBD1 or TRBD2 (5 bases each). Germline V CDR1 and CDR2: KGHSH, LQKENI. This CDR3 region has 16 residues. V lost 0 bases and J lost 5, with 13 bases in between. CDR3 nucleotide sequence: TGTGCCAGCTCACCACCGAACGGAGGACAAACCGGGGAGCTGTTTTTT. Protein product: CASSPPNGGQTGELFF.